The clone carrying this T cell receptor (beta chain) appeared a single time. Authors' methods: Using reference gene primer amplification, nucleated cell counts were estimated. Assay: immunoSEQ multiplex PCR; the TCRdb copy retains only in-frame clones and omits some. That table furnishes V, J and clone size, whereas the DNA furnished D and trimming. The data hold some 27,000 clones, with about 80% observed a single time. These data come from a study of blood T cell repertoires in COVID-19. Study-wide context: The study drew acute and convalescent COVID-19 samples from the United States, Italy and Spain. PBMCs, B-cell-depleted T cells, or T cells provided the cDNA or gDNA that made up the material.

Germline CDR1 and CDR2: MDHEN and SYDVKM. Germline trimming cut 3 bases from V and 3 bases from J; bases unmatched to any gene: 12. CDR3 length equals 19 residues. The gene calls are TRBV28 and TRBJ2-3, with TRBD2 identical over 13 bases. The sample consisted of peripheral blood. This clonotype originated in a man between 70 and 80 years old with acute or convalescent COVID-19. CDR3 residues: CASSFQPPLLAGGTDTQYF. The CDR3 nucleotides read TGTGCCAGCAGTTTTCAACCCCCCTTACTAGCGGGAGGGACAGATACGCAGTATTTT.